What follows are 7 T cell receptor beta chains derived from one specimen sequenced in a study of technical replicates of blood from several donors. Only in-frame clones appear in the TCRdb table, and some are missing; sequencing was by immunoSEQ multiplex PCR. The sample lists 75,000 to 90,000 clones; about 92% were seen once. Sequenced input: T cells isolated from PBMCs. The origin of the receptors is a human donor in good health.

This sequence joins TRBV5-6 and TRBJ2-2; D may be TRBD1 (6 bases). V was clipped by 3 bases and J by 2 bases, with 20 bases between them. Germline assignment: CDR1 SGHDT and CDR2 YYEEEE. The CDR3 spans 18 residues. CDR3 nucleotide sequence: TGTGCCAGCAGCTCCCTACAGGGTACGGGACCCAACACCGGGGAGCTGTTTTTT. It encodes CASSSLQGTGPNTGELFF.

The gene calls are TRBV11-3 and TRBJ2-7, with D tentatively TRBD1 (5 bases). Germline V gene sequence: CDR1 SGHNT, CDR2 YENEEA. The CDR3 spans 14 residues. Trimming cost V 5 bases and J 5 bases, with 16 bases left between them. DNA of the CDR3: TGTGCCAGCAGCGTCGCCCCAGGGCCCAACGAGCAGTACTTC. It is translated as CASSVAPGPNEQYF.

CDR3 amino acids: CASSVGDKASYEQYF. CDR3 nucleotide sequence: TGTGCCAGCAGCGTAGGGGACAAAGCTTCCTACGAGCAGTACTTC. The chain links TRBV9 to TRBJ2-7; a possible D gene is TRBD1 (6 bases). Between the trimmed V and J ends, which lost 0 bases and 1 base, there was a span of 11 bases. Germline CDR1 SGDLS, CDR2 YYNGEE. The CDR3 runs 15 residues.

V is TRBV7-9 and J is TRBJ2-1; 8 bases align to TRBD1. This CDR3 comprises 15 residues. V lost 5 bases to trimming and J lost 7 bases; unmatched junction nucleotides: 10. Germline V gives CDR1 SEHNR, CDR2 FQNEAQ (reference sequence). The CDR3 nucleotides are TGTGCCAGCAGCCAAGTAGGACAGGGACGGAATGAGCAGTTCTTC. Translation: CASSQVGQGRNEQFF.

This clone was recorded only once. The chain combines TRBV27 with TRBJ2-3; TRBD2 is a possible D gene (6 bases). This CDR3 contains 12 residues. Germline V gene data show CDR1 as MNHEY and CDR2 as SMNVEV (reference sequence). V gave up 10 bases and J gave up 4 bases, with 12 bases separating them. This CDR3 is CATFTGADTQYF. CDR3 DNA: TGTGCCACCTTTACGGGAGCAGATACGCAGTATTTT.

This clone was seen a single time. The genes are TRBV4-1 and TRBJ2-7, with 11 positions matching TRBD2. Germline assignment: CDR1 MGHRA and CDR2 YSYEKL. This CDR3 is 15 amino acids long. J was trimmed by 4 bases and V by 1 base; bases with no gene match: 3. The CDR3 nucleotides are TGCGCCAGCAGCCAAGGTGCTAGCGGGAGGTACGAGCAGTACTTC. Translation gives CASSQGASGRYEQYF.

CDR3 region: CASSTGPVNTEAFF. The CDR3 nucleotides read TGTGCCAGTTCGACAGGCCCGGTGAACACTGAAGCTTTCTTT. J is TRBJ1-1 and V is TRBV9, with D perhaps TRBD1 (6 bases). This CDR3 has 14 residues. V gave up 8 bases and J gave up 0 bases, with 14 bases separating them. The V gene's germline CDR1 is SGDLS and CDR2 YYNGEE.